The 12 T cell receptor beta chains below all came from one sample that was sequenced in a study of blood T cell repertoires in COVID-19 (TCRdb year 2020). Receptors were amplified or captured by the immunoSEQ multiplex PCR assay. TCRdb's version of the immuneACCESS table is confined to in-frame rearrangements and falls short of the full clone set. An unresolved V gene accounts for under half of the shortfall where checked; the remainder is of unknown origin. The sample yields about 170,000 clones; 86% were counted once. The top ten hold about a tenth of the sample. Input material: peripheral blood. The receptors here all came from a woman aged 55-70 years with COVID-19, enrolled during active disease.

The chain joins TRBV24-1 to TRBJ1-1; tentative D call: TRBD1 (6 bases). V was cut by 9 bases and J by 0 bases, with 10 bases left in between. The V gene's germline CDR1 is KGHDR and CDR2 SFDVKD. This CDR3 has 13 residues. The CDR3 loop is CATQDSVNTEAFF. For the CDR3, the DNA is TGTGCCACCCAGGACAGTGTGAACACTGAAGCTTTCTTT.

This chain uses TRBV4-3 with TRBJ2-7; 9 bases align to TRBD1. V shed 5 bases, J shed 2 bases, and the junction held 4 bases outside the gene matches. The germline CDR1 and CDR2 sequences are LGHNA and YSLEER. The CDR3 loop spans 14 amino acids. The CDR3 here is CASSTDRGTYEQYF. DNA for the CDR3: TGCGCCAGCAGCACGGACAGGGGTACCTACGAGCAGTACTTC.

This chain uses TRBV24-1 with TRBJ2-7; maybe TRBD1 (6 bases). V was clipped by 5 bases and J by 5 bases, with 21 bases between them. Germline V gives CDR1 KGHDR, CDR2 SFDVKD. There are 16 residues in the CDR3. Here the CDR3 reads CATSARHQGSWNEQYF. The CDR3 DNA reads TGTGCCACCAGTGCACGACACCAGGGGTCCTGGAACGAGCAGTACTTC.

This rearrangement joins TRBV2 to TRBJ2-1; perhaps TRBD2 as D (5 bases). The V end lost 5 bases, the J end lost 7 bases, and 18 bases lay between the germline ends. This CDR3 has 15 residues. Per germline, CDR1 SNHLY and CDR2 FYNNEI. DNA of the CDR3: TGTGCCAGCAGTTCCTTAGACTACGTTATGAATGAGCAGTTCTTC. This gives the protein CASSSLDYVMNEQFF.

V and J are TRBV19 and TRBJ2-1; 8 bases map to TRBD2. Germline CDR1 reads LNHDA; CDR2 reads SQIVND (reference sequence). The trim removed 4 bases at V and 6 bases at J, leaving 5 bases unmatched. This CDR3 spans 14 amino acids. Here the CDR3 reads CASSRSGSGNEQFF. DNA for the CDR3: TGTGCCAGTAGTAGGAGCGGGAGTGGCAATGAGCAGTTCTTC. The variable domain in full, completed from reference TRBV19 and TRBJ2-1, reads DGGITQSPKYLFRKEGQNVTLSCEQNLNHDAMYWYRQDPGQGLRLIYYSQIVNDFQKGDIAEGYSVSREKKESFPLTVTSAQKNPTAFYLCASSRSGSGNEQFFGPGTRLTVL.

The V gene is TRBV5-1, the J gene TRBJ1-1, with 8 bases fitting TRBD1. This CDR3 contains 16 residues. Germline lookup yields CDR1 SGHRS and CDR2 YFSETQ. The V segment lost 0 bases and the J segment 1 base; nucleotides outside the gene matches: 5. CDR3 bases: TGCGCCAGCAGCTTGGGGTCGACAGGGGCGAACACTGAAGCTTTCTTT. It translates to CASSLGSTGANTEAFF.

This rearrangement joins TRBV2 to TRBJ1-5; perhaps TRBD1 as D (6 bases). This CDR3 contains 14 residues. V was pared by 6 bases and J by 6 bases, with 15 bases between. The germline V gene encodes CDR1 SNHLY and CDR2 FYNNEI. CDR3 sequence reads: CASRRDNRIQPQHF. The CDR3 bases are TGTGCCAGCAGACGGGACAACAGGATTCAGCCCCAGCATTTT.

The chain uses TRBV21-1 and TRBJ1-5; TRBD1 is the table's D call and was not checked against the DNA. TRBV21-1 is a listed pseudogene. The CDR3 runs 12 residues. The CDR3 DNA reads as TGTGCCAGCAGCTGCCAGATTCAGCCCCAGCATTTT. Translated, it gives CASSCQIQPQHF.

V usage is TRBV11-3 and J usage is TRBJ2-1; the D gene is possibly TRBD2 (6 bases). The V gene lost 1 base and the J gene lost 4 bases, with 14 bases spanning the gap. Germline V lookup: CDR1 SGHNT, CDR2 YENEEA. CDR3 size: 16 residues. DNA for the CDR3: TGTGCCAGCAGCTTAGTGGGCGGGATGCGATACAATGAGCAGTTCTTC. Its protein is CASSLVGGMRYNEQFF.

The V gene is TRBV7-2, the J gene TRBJ1-1; D not certain. The ends were cut back, 5 bases at V and 2 bases at J, with 12 bases in the middle. Germline CDR1 is SGHTA and CDR2 is FQGNSA. The CDR3 runs 14 residues. In DNA, the CDR3 is TGTGCCAGCAGCGCTAGGTTAGTTAACACTGAAGCTTTCTTT. This encodes CASSARLVNTEAFF.

The chain has TRBV19 and TRBJ2-3, with TRBD1 identical over 8 bases. J gave up 6 bases and V 8 bases, and 10 bases lay outside the gene matches. There are 14 residues in the CDR3. Germline values: CDR1 LNHDA, CDR2 SQIVND (reference sequence). CDR3 bases: TGTGCCAGTGCAGGGACAGGAGGAGGCGATACGCAGTATTTT. Amino acid sequence: CASAGTGGGDTQYF.

The chain combines TRBV28 with TRBJ2-7; D remains ambiguous. V was shortened by 5 bases and J by 2 bases, with 13 bases between the two germline ends. Germline CDR1 MDHEN, CDR2 SYDVKM. The CDR3 loop spans 14 amino acids. The CDR3 loop is CASSGTVVPYEQYF. For the CDR3, the DNA is TGTGCCAGCAGTGGTACCGTAGTCCCCTACGAGCAGTACTTC.